A single T cell receptor beta chain is shown here with its context. The data were taken from a study of blood T cell repertoires in COVID-19. The overall study: From T cells, B-cell-depleted T cells, or PBMCs came the material, which was cDNA or gDNA.

Germline assignment: CDR1 MNHEY and CDR2 SVGAGI. The V and J ends lost 5 bases and 0 bases respectively, with 9 bases between them. This CDR3 region has 14 residues. Assay: immunoSEQ multiplex PCR; the TCRdb copy retains only in-frame clones and omits some. Of around 170,000 clones listed, roughly 83% are singletons. Sequenced material: peripheral blood. This TCR derives from a woman in her sixties with acute or convalescent COVID-19. The chain carries TRBV6-5 and TRBJ2-3, with D tentatively TRBD2 (5 bases). CDR3 bases: TGTGCCAGCAGTCGCGGACTCAGCACAGATACGCAGTATTTT. This codes for CASSRGLSTDTQYF.